This T cell receptor (beta chain) was identified in a study of blood T cell repertoires in COVID-19. The CDR3 runs to 15 residues. The germline CDR1 and CDR2 sequences are MNHNS and SASEGT. TCRdb keeps only in-frame clones here, not all; method: immunoSEQ multiplex PCR. The sample has roughly 38,000 clones; approximately 89% are singletons. Details on this clone: The junction departs from germline at one end; a sequencing error may be responsible.

The chain uses TRBV6-1 and TRBJ2-3; no definite D call. The sequenced sample consisted of peripheral blood. This TCR derives from a man aged 45-65 years with active COVID-19. This CDR3 is CASSEVWMGTDTQYF. In DNA, the CDR3 is TGTGCCAGCAGTGAAGTTTGGATGGGCACGGATACGCAGTATTTT.